The sequence of this T cell receptor beta chain was determined in a study of cytomegalovirus exposure and HLA in healthy donors. The study's findings and limits: The majority of TCR sequences were rare, yet some public TCRs appeared in many donors. Association of approximately 16,000 TCR beta sequences with HLA alleles was found at 0.05 false discovery rate in a later analysis. Later analysis suggested links between common viral pathogens and several top significant clusters. With further analysis later on, most CMV-associated TCR beta chains appeared HLA-restricted.

CDR1 SGHRS and CDR2 YFSETQ come from the germline V gene. This CDR3 has 15 residues. V was pared by 0 bases and J by 7 bases, with 16 bases between. 13 Jbeta primers and 60 Vbeta primers were used for the PCR. The assay was immunoSEQ multiplex PCR, and TCRdb's table has in-frame clones only and misses some. The sample carries around 82,000 clones, more than 60% recorded once. As regards this clone: The antigen remains undetermined.

J is TRBJ2-5 and V is TRBV5-1; perhaps TRBD1 as D (6 bases). The sequenced material came from PBMCs. The source of this sequence is a male donor in good health and CMV-seropositive. The chain's CDR3 is CASSLGSQAQGTQYF. CDR3 nucleotides: TGCGCCAGCAGCTTGGGGTCACAGGCACAGGGGACCCAGTACTTC.